The 3 T cell receptor beta chains listed next were all sequenced from one sample in a study of T cells in Graves' hyperthyroidism and ophthalmopathy (dated by TCRdb to between 2018 and 2021). Library preparation was by multiplex PCR. Sequencing used an Illumina HiSeq 2000. The TCR beta CDR3 regions were amplified from RNA transcripts. The TCR CDR3 was subjected to a first round of RT-PCR using the HTBI primer set and the Qiagen OneStep RT-PCR kit. The public reads were run again by TCRdb, first through fastp at Q25 and then through MiXCR, and only productive beta chains were kept. For every CDR3 protein sequence, its rows merge into one entry that carries the most common genes and DNA. Present in this sample are over 650,000 distinct CDR3 sequences, around 15% of which were seen just once. Of the sample, around 8.1% falls within the top ten clones. Sequenced sample: blood. Receptors were obtained from a man aged 18 to 35 with Graves' hyperthyroidism.

The chain links TRBV18 to TRBJ2-7; D could derive from TRBD1 or TRBD2 (5 bases each). The CDR3 has 15 residues. V shed 6 bases and J shed 2 bases, with 17 bases lying between them. Germline CDR1 is KGHSH and CDR2 is LQKENI. The CDR3 DNA follows: TGTGCCAGCTCCCCTCAGACCGGGACGACCTACGAGCAGTACTTC. Translation gives CASSPQTGTTYEQYF.

This clonotype was seen repeatedly, ten times or more. J is TRBJ2-7 and V is TRBV28; 7 bases match TRBD2. This CDR3 comprises 15 residues. The germline CDR1 and CDR2 sequences are MDHEN and SYDVKM. The junction had 10 bases not matched to a gene; V was cut back by 4 bases and J by 4 bases. This CDR3 is CASSSEPRELYEQYF. The CDR3, as DNA: TGTGCCAGCAGTTCCGAGCCGCGGGAGCTTTACGAGCAGTACTTC.

This clonotype was counted ten times or more. The rearrangement uses TRBV28 and TRBJ2-7; D is ambiguous. CDR3 size: 15 residues. The V end lost 2 bases, the J end lost 0 bases, and 11 bases lay between the germline ends. Germline V gives CDR1 MDHEN, CDR2 SYDVKM. CDR3 loop: CASSLGQVSSYEQYF. The CDR3 DNA reads TGTGCCAGCAGTTTAGGGCAGGTTAGCTCCTACGAGCAGTACTTC.